This entry concerns a single T cell receptor beta chain. Its antigen is not known. The sample is drawn from a study of blood T cells in healthy people across ages. Study-wide results and caveats: Changes seen in expanded clonotypes were possibly confounded by donor CMV status left unknown. The recorded TCR beta diversity per million T cells decreased in a roughly linear manner with age.

A second 7 to 11 cycle PCR used barcoded and J-beta primers. One entry per CDR3 protein results from TCRdb running MiXCR on the 5' RACE reads. The table lists roughly 930,000 distinct CDR3 sequences, roughly 48% of them singletons. The CDR3 has 16 amino acids. Trimming cost V 5 bases and J 1 base, with 14 bases left between them. Each sample had at least 6 million PBMCs isolated. This sequence joins TRBV12-3 or TRBV12-4 and TRBJ2-2; D possibly corresponds to TRBD2 (5 bases). The source of this sequence is a man younger than 45 in good health. The specimen was blood. The CDR3 sequence is CASSPPGYLNTGELFF. The CDR3 DNA reads TGTGCCAGCAGTCCCCCGGGGTACCTGAACACCGGGGAGCTGTTTTTT.